A selection of T cell receptor beta chains follows, all from one sample in a study of blood T cell repertoires in COVID-19. Measured with immunoSEQ multiplex PCR; TCRdb has only the in-frame clones, and not every one. Of more than 400,000 clones in the sample, 75% to 90% were seen once. Sequences were obtained from peripheral blood. The origin of the receptors is a human donor in a cohort sampled during active COVID-19. Both conserved end residues are part of each CDR3. A D gene is named only where the DNA matches it firmly. Clone size is given for some rows only: seen once, a few or many times, or a class if the clone is expanded.

v_call	j_call	d_call	clone_size	cdr3_aa	cdr3_nt
TRBV24-1	TRBJ1-6	NA	NA	CATSDSREYNSPLHF	TGTGCCACCAGTGATTCACGGGAATATAATTCACCCCTCCACTTT
TRBV2	TRBJ2-1	TRBD2	few	CASSEVVASGSNEQFF	TGTGCCAGCAGTGAAGTGGTGGCTAGCGGGAGCAATGAGCAGTTCTTC
TRBV3-1/TRBV3-2	TRBJ1-2	NA	NA	CASSQGANYGYTF	TGTGCCAGCAGCCAGGGGGCGAACTATGGCTACACCTTC
TRBV7-2	TRBJ1-2	TRBD1	NA	CASSYSGQGQTNYGYTF	TGTGCCAGCAGCTACTCGGGACAGGGACAGACTAACTATGGCTACACCTTC
TRBV2	TRBJ2-7	NA	NA	CASSEFGGSPREQYF	TGTGCCAGCAGTGAATTTGGGGGCAGCCCTCGGGAGCAGTACTTC
TRBV6-5	TRBJ1-1	TRBD1	NA	CASSYVDRATEAFF	TGTGCCAGCAGTTACGTGGACAGGGCCACTGAAGCTTTCTTT
TRBV6-5	TRBJ1-1	NA	NA	CASSYGGNTEAFF	TGTGCCAGCAGTTACGGAGGGAACACTGAAGCTTTCTTT
TRBV9	TRBJ2-1	TRBD1	NA	CASSVEGARDNEQFF	TGTGCCAGCAGCGTAGAGGGGGCGCGAGACAATGAGCAGTTCTTC
TRBV30	TRBJ2-7	NA	NA	CAWREQGGYEQYF	TGTGCCTGGAGGGAACAAGGGGGCTACGAGCAGTACTTC
TRBV6-6	TRBJ2-7	TRBD2	NA	CASSGTGGAYEQYF	TGTGCCAGCAGTGGCACGGGAGGGGCCTACGAGCAGTACTTC
TRBV5-8	TRBJ2-7	NA	NA	CASSLISPPGGDEQYF	TGTGCCAGCAGCTTAATTTCCCCACCGGGCGGGGACGAGCAGTACTTC
TRBV13	TRBJ2-1	TRBD2	few	CASSLSGMGENEQFF	TGTGCCAGCAGCTTAAGCGGGATGGGGGAGAATGAGCAGTTCTTC
TRBV5-6	TRBJ2-3	TRBD1	NA	CASSPGTGRDTQYF	TGTGCCAGCAGCCCCGGGACAGGGCGAGATACGCAGTATTTT
TRBV4-2	TRBJ2-3	TRBD2	NA	CASSQSLSTSGSTDTQYF	TGTGCCAGCAGCCAATCCCTTTCGACTAGCGGAAGCACAGATACGCAGTATTTT
TRBV7-8	TRBJ1-2	NA	NA	CASSLEISGDYGYTF	TGTGCCAGCAGCTTAGAAATATCGGGGGACTATGGCTACACCTTC
TRBV4-2	TRBJ1-5	NA	NA	CASSHPGRGGYSNQPQHF	TGTGCCAGCAGCCATCCTGGACGGGGGGGGTATAGCAATCAGCCCCAGCATTTT
TRBV7-7	TRBJ2-1	TRBD2	NA	CASSPSVTLAGGYNEQFF	TGTGCTAGCAGCCCATCCGTTACGTTAGCGGGAGGATACAATGAGCAGTTCTTC
TRBV29-1	TRBJ1-1	NA	NA	CSVVPGNTEAFF	TGCAGCGTTGTACCAGGGAACACTGAAGCTTTCTTT
TRBV29-1	TRBJ2-3	TRBD2	NA	CSVAGGPDTQYF	TGCAGCGTAGCGGGAGGGCCAGATACGCAGTATTTT
TRBV5-1	TRBJ2-1	TRBD2	NA	CASSLGLGLTRYNEQFF	TGCGCCAGCAGCTTAGGCTTGGGACTAACCAGGTACAATGAGCAGTTCTTC
TRBV7-9	TRBJ2-7	NA	NA	CASSLEGDFREQYF	TGTGCCAGCAGCTTAGAAGGGGACTTTCGCGAGCAGTACTTC
TRBV7-3	TRBJ2-1	NA	NA	CASSRQDSYNEQFF	TGTGCCAGCAGCCGACAGGATTCCTACAATGAGCAGTTCTTC
TRBV5-1	TRBJ1-1	TRBD1	NA	CASSLMGQGTLTEAFF	TGCGCCAGCAGCCTGATGGGACAGGGGACGTTGACTGAAGCTTTCTTT
TRBV19	TRBJ1-5	TRBD1	NA	CASSIGDRRNQPQHF	TGTGCCAGTAGTATTGGGGACAGGAGGAATCAGCCCCAGCATTTT
TRBV4-1	TRBJ2-1	NA	NA	CASSQDNARERLHNEQFF	TGCGCCAGCAGCCAAGATAACGCGCGAGAGCGGTTGCACAATGAGCAGTTCTTC
TRBV16	TRBJ1-1	NA	NA	CASSGVGTEAFF	TGTGCCAGCTCGGGGGTGGGCACTGAAGCTTTCTTT
TRBV19	TRBJ1-1	TRBD1	NA	CASGTPGTGLNTEAFF	TGTGCCAGTGGCACACCCGGGACAGGATTGAACACTGAAGCTTTCTTT
TRBV29-1	TRBJ2-1	NA	NA	CSVGGSGNEQFF	TGCAGCGTTGGAGGTAGCGGCAATGAGCAGTTCTTC
TRBV6-6	TRBJ1-4	TRBD1	NA	CASSSTGTNEKLFF	TGTGCCAGCAGTTCGACAGGGACTAATGAAAAACTGTTTTTT
TRBV7-2	TRBJ2-5	NA	once	CASSPPAIQETQYF	TGTGCCAGCAGCCCCCCAGCGATCCAAGAGACCCAGTACTTC
TRBV9	TRBJ1-2	TRBD1	many	CASSVEDRGDYGYTF	TGTGCCAGCAGCGTGGAGGACAGGGGGGACTATGGCTACACCTTC
TRBV6-5	TRBJ1-4	TRBD1	NA	CASSSISGQGEKLFF	TGTGCCAGCAGTTCAATCTCGGGACAGGGTGAAAAACTGTTTTTT
TRBV3-1/TRBV3-2	TRBJ2-7	NA	NA	CASSQTTDSWIEQYF	TGTGCCAGCAGCCAGACGACGGACAGTTGGATTGAGCAGTACTTC
TRBV18	TRBJ1-2	TRBD1	NA	CASSLDRGIDGYTF	TGTGCCAGCTCCCTGGACAGGGGGATCGATGGCTACACCTTC
TRBV29-1	TRBJ2-6	TRBD1	NA	CSVSPGQGDLTF	TGCAGCGTCTCACCGGGACAGGGGGACCTGACTTTC
TRBV30	TRBJ1-1	TRBD1	NA	CAWSSWDRVNTEAFF	TGTGCCTGGAGTTCATGGGACAGGGTAAACACTGAAGCTTTCTTT
TRBV7-3	TRBJ2-3	TRBD2	NA	CASSLAGVERDTQYF	TGTGCCAGCAGCCTAGCGGGAGTTGAGAGGGATACGCAGTATTTT
TRBV5-1	TRBJ2-1	TRBD2	NA	CASSLTGTTSYNEQFF	TGCGCCAGCAGCTTAACCGGGACTACCTCCTACAATGAGCAGTTCTTC
TRBV30	TRBJ1-5	NA	NA	CAWSPRPNQPQHF	TGTGCCTGGAGCCCCAGGCCCAATCAGCCCCAGCATTTT
TRBV6-2/TRBV6-3	TRBJ2-7	NA	NA	CASSYSVWGSYEQYF	TGTGCCAGCAGTTACTCGGTATGGGGCAGTTACGAGCAGTACTTC
TRBV3-1/TRBV3-2	TRBJ2-7	NA	NA	CASSQQKYEQYF	TGTGCCAGCAGCCAACAGAAATACGAGCAGTACTTC
TRBV19	TRBJ1-1	NA	NA	CASSLTGTSEAFF	TGTGCCAGTAGTCTAACGGGGACATCTGAAGCTTTCTTT
TRBV11-2	TRBJ2-3	NA	NA	CASSLDIGTDTQYF	TGTGCCAGCAGCTTAGATATTGGCACGGATACGCAGTATTTT
TRBV20-1	TRBJ2-1	TRBD2	NA	CSASRSGRSYNEQFF	TGCAGTGCTAGTCGTAGCGGGAGGTCCTACAATGAGCAGTTCTTC
TRBV5-3	TRBJ1-1	TRBD1	once	CARSPQGAPHTEAFF	TGTGCCAGAAGCCCCCAGGGGGCCCCACACACTGAAGCTTTCTTT
TRBV30	TRBJ1-3	TRBD1	NA	CAWSVGGTGGNTIYF	TGTGCCTGGAGTGTGGGTGGGACAGGCGGAAACACCATATATTTT
TRBV29-1	TRBJ1-1	TRBD1	NA	CSVGTGATLMNTEAFF	TGCAGCGTAGGGACAGGGGCTACACTAATGAACACTGAAGCTTTCTTT
TRBV5-8	TRBJ1-2	TRBD1	NA	CASSLRGRLNGYTF	TGTGCCAGCAGCTTGAGGGGGCGCTTGAATGGCTACACCTTC
TRBV7-2	TRBJ1-3	NA	NA	CASSQNPTASGNTIYF	TGTGCCAGCAGCCAAAACCCGACAGCCTCTGGAAACACCATATATTTT